This passage covers 12 T cell receptor beta chains from one sample sequenced in a study of CD8+CD57+ T cells in acquired aplastic anemia. CDR3 and TCR beta VDJ profiling relied on a genomic DNA template. Using its own MiXCR run on the reads, TCRdb lists one record per CDR3 protein. The sample carries some 170,000 distinct CDR3 sequences, roughly 48% recorded once. The sequencing input was sorted CD4+, CD8+, or CD8+CD57+ T cells (not recorded which) from PBMCs. These receptors were obtained from a human donor in good health.

This clonotype was observed at least ten times. This rearrangement joins TRBV9 to TRBJ2-3; no reliable D call. Germline-derived CDR1 and CDR2 are SGDLS and YYNGEE. The CDR3 is 14 residues long. The germline V and J ends were trimmed by 0 bases and 6 bases, with 11 bases remaining between them. The CDR3 DNA is TGTGCCAGCAGCGTAGACTCCTTATTTGATACGCAGTATTTT. It specifies CASSVDSLFDTQYF.

A note on this clonotype: The junction and the germline gene differ at one end; a read error may be behind it. The chain carries TRBV2 and TRBJ2-5; D is ambiguous. From germline, CDR1 is SNHLY and CDR2 FYNNEI. CDR3 size: 15 residues. The CDR3 DNA sequence: TGTGCTAGCAGTGAGTTGGGCTTAGTACAAGAGACCCAGTACTTC. Its protein product is CASSELGLVQETQYF.

The chain uses TRBV29-1 and TRBJ2-7, with D unclear. Germline CDR1 SQVTM, CDR2 ANQGSEA. The CDR3 has 17 amino acids. In DNA, the CDR3 is TGCACCCAACCCTGGGGATCCGCCAAACAGCTTATCTACGAGCAGTACTTC. It codes for CTQPWGSAKQLIYEQYF.

The CDR3 DNA reads TGTGCCACCAGCAGAGATCGGGGGGGGTACGAGCAGTACTTC. Protein product: CATSRDRGGYEQYF. The chain carries TRBV15 and TRBJ2-7; 8 nucleotides line up with TRBD2. Unmatched junction bases numbered 2, after V lost 0 bases and J lost 4 bases. The CDR3 covers 14 residues. Germline loops: CDR1 LNHNV, CDR2 YYDKDF (reference sequence).

The count of this clonotype is one. This chain joins TRBV7-2 and TRBJ1-1; D gene uncertain. Germline assignment: CDR1 SGHTA and CDR2 FQGNSA. Trimming removed 3 bases from V and 4 bases from J, with 9 bases in between. CDR3 length: 13 residues. The CDR3 loop is CASSLGAITEAFF. The CDR3 DNA follows: TGTGCCAGCAGCTTGGGCGCGATCACTGAAGCTTTCTTT.

This clonotype was detected many times. The V and J genes are TRBV7-6 and TRBJ2-7; 10 bases are shared with TRBD2. V lost 6 bases, J lost 0 bases, and 5 bases stayed unmatched. Germline V gene lookup returns CDR1 SGHVS and CDR2 FNYEAQ. CDR3 size: 15 residues. The DNA for the CDR3 is TGTGCCAGCAGTCGCACTAGCGGGAACTCCTACGAGCAGTACTTC. It translates to CASSRTSGNSYEQYF. Supplemented by reference TRBV7-6 and TRBJ2-7, the full variable domain reads GAGVSQSPRYKVTKRGQDVALRCDPISGHVSLYWYRQALGQGPEFLTYFNYEAQQDKSGLPNDRFSAERPEGSISTLTIQRTEQRDSAMYRCASSRTSGNSYEQYFGPGTRLTVT.

The chain recombines TRBV5-1 with TRBJ2-1; 9 bases line up with TRBD2. This CDR3 spans 15 amino acids. Germline V gives CDR1 SGHRS, CDR2 YFSETQ. V was clipped by 0 bases and J by 7 bases; unmatched bases: 5. CDR3 sequence: CASSLAGGGGNEQFF. The CDR3 DNA is TGCGCCAGCAGCTTGGCTGGCGGGGGGGGGAATGAGCAGTTCTTC.

This chain links TRBV25-1 with TRBJ1-1, with D maybe TRBD1 (6 bases). CDR3 size: 16 residues. Trimming stripped 3 bases from V and 1 base from J, with 15 bases between. CDR1 and CDR2 from the germline V gene are MGHDK and SYGVNS. This chain's CDR3 is CASSDVGADKNTEAFF. The CDR3 DNA is TGTGCCAGCAGTGATGTGGGGGCGGATAAGAACACTGAAGCTTTCTTT.

The chain uses TRBV7-3 and TRBJ1-6, with 8 bases identical to TRBD1. With 2 bases clipped from V and 10 bases from J, the junction kept 4 bases outside the gene matches. Germline V gene sequence: CDR1 SGHTA, CDR2 FQGTGA. CDR3 length equals 14 residues. CDR3 nucleotide sequence: TGTGCCAGCAGCTTACAGGGGGCAGGATCACCCCTCCACTTT. It yields the protein CASSLQGAGSPLHF. The full variable domain, its missing parts supplied by reference TRBV7-3 and TRBJ1-6, is GAGVSQTPSNKVTEKGKYVELRCDPISGHTALYWYRQSLGQGPEFLIYFQGTGAADDSGLPNDRFFAVRPEGSVSTLKIQRTERGDSAVYLCASSLQGAGSPLHFGNGTRLTVT.

This clonotype was picked up many times. This rearrangement joins TRBV20-1 to TRBJ2-1; 7 nucleotides match TRBD2. The length of the CDR3 is 15 residues. V lost 5 bases to trimming and J lost 2 bases; unmatched junction nucleotides: 9. Per germline, CDR1 DFQATT and CDR2 SNEGSKA (reference sequence). The CDR3 DNA is TGCAGTGCTTACAGCGGGGACTCTACCTACAATGAGCAGTTCTTC. Translating it yields CSAYSGDSTYNEQFF.

This clonotype was picked up many times. The chain links TRBV6-1 to TRBJ2-1, with D unresolved. The CDR3 sequence is 13 residues long. Trimming pared 4 bases from V and 7 bases from J, leaving 11 bases between. Germline assignment: CDR1 MNHNS and CDR2 SASEGT. Written as DNA, the CDR3 is TGTGCCAGCAGTGGGGTTTGGGGTAATGAGCAGTTCTTC. Residues: CASSGVWGNEQFF.

This rearrangement joins TRBV7-2 to TRBJ1-2; tentatively, D is TRBD1 (5 bases). Germline assignment: CDR1 SGHTA and CDR2 FQGNSA. The CDR3 is made up of 13 amino acids. V was clipped by 2 bases and J by 4 bases, with 8 bases between them. The CDR3 sequence: CASSLPTGYGYTF. The CDR3 nucleotides are TGTGCCAGCAGCTTACCAACAGGCTATGGCTACACCTTC.